Sequencing of this TCR beta chain was carried out in a study of T cell responses to AZD1222 COVID-19 vaccine. Study at large: Second doses at about 4 or about 12 weeks were pooled. Study outcomes and limitations: Distributed over spike, vaccine-associated CD4 TCRs predominated at 160-218 and 743-854. Only a handful of AZD1222 recipients, more than 5 in all, had baseline seropositivity.

The assay was immunoSEQ multiplex PCR, and TCRdb's table has in-frame clones only and misses some. The repertoire consists of about 55,000 clones, with approximately 84% occurring once and the leading ten covering 25% to 30%. V was shortened by 0 bases and J by 8 bases, with 17 bases between the two germline ends. Germline lookup yields CDR1 LGHNA and CDR2 YSLEER. The CDR3 is 16 residues long. As for this clone: The target antigen is unknown.

Sample: peripheral blood, taken on day 0 of AZD1222 vaccination. The rearrangement links TRBV4-3 to TRBJ2-1; D not resolved. The origin of this receptor is an adult in good health. This CDR3 is CASSQDRSSHVDEQFF. For the CDR3, the DNA is TGCGCCAGCAGCCAAGATCGGTCTAGTCACGTCGATGAGCAGTTCTTC.